The entry that follows covers one TCR beta chain sequence. Antigen: not known. MiXCR, applied by TCRdb to the reads, yields one record per CDR3 protein. The sample lists approximately 140,000 distinct CDR3 sequences, under 30% occurring once. V trimming: 1 base; J trimming: 13 bases; junction bases outside the gene matches: 3. Per the germline V gene, CDR1 is LGHDT and CDR2 is YNNKEL (reference sequence). This CDR3 spans 12 amino acids. The data were taken from a study of T cell repertoires in cytomegalovirus infection. V usage is TRBV3-1 and J usage is TRBJ2-4; the match to TRBD1 covers 8 bases. This clonotype originated in a human donor in good health (CMV status not recorded). Some clones in this sample may be carry-over from other donors' samples. Input material: PBMCs, sequenced either directly or after in vitro stimulation (not recorded which). The CDR3 spells CASSQVDRAQYF. The DNA of the CDR3 is TGTGCCAGCAGCCAAGTGGACAGGGCCCAGTACTTC.